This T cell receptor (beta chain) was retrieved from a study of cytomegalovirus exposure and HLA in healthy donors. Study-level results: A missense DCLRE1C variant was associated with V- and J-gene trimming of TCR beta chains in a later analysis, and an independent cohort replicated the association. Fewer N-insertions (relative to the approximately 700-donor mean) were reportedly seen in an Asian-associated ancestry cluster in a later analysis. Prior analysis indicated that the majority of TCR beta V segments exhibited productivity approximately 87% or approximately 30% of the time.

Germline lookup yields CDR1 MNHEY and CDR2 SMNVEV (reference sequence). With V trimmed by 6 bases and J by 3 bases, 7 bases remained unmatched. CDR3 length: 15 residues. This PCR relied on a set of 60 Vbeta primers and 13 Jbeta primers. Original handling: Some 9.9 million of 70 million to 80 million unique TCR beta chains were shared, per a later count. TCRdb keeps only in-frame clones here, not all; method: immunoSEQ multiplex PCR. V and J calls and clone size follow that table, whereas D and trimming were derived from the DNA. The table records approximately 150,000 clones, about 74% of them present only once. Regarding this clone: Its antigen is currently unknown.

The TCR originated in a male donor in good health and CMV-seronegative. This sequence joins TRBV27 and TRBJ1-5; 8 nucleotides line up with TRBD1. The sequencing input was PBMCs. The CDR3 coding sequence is TGTGCCAGCAGCTTGACAGGGGTGAACAATCAGCCCCAGCATTTT. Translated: CASSLTGVNNQPQHF.